Below are 11 T cell receptor beta chains sequenced from a single sample in a study of T cells in tumors after PD-1 blockade. Time point here: second of two post-therapy site-matched biopsies roughly 8 weeks apart. Libraries were prepared by immunoSEQ multiplex PCR; TCRdb keeps only in-frame clonotypes and omits some of them. The sample carries 7,900 or so clones, roughly 57% recorded once. The sample in question was tumor tissue, obtained after anti-PD-1 treatment. These receptors originate from a human donor with basal cell carcinoma.

The rearrangement links TRBV9 to TRBJ2-5, with 7 positions matching TRBD1. The CDR3 runs 14 residues. Trimming took 3 bases from V and 3 from J; bases not matched to a gene: 5. Germline CDR1 is SGDLS and CDR2 is YYNGEE. CDR3 coding DNA: TGTGCCAGCAGCGCGACAGGGATGGAAGAGACCCAGTACTTC. Translation: CASSATGMEETQYF.

The chain joins TRBV5-1 to TRBJ1-1, with 7 bases aligning to TRBD1. Trimming at V came to 5 bases and at J to 1 base, leaving 8 bases not matched to a gene. Per germline, CDR1 SGHRS and CDR2 YFSETQ. This CDR3 region has 15 residues. In DNA form, the CDR3 reads TGCGCCAGCAGTTATGCCGGGACAGAGAACACTGAAGCTTTCTTT. Its translation: CASSYAGTENTEAFF.

This sequence joins TRBV7-9 and TRBJ2-5, with 8 bases identical to TRBD2. Germline CDR1 SEHNR, CDR2 FQNEAQ (reference sequence). V shed 1 base and J 1 base; nucleotides not matched to a gene: 8. The CDR3 loop spans 17 amino acids. The chain's CDR3 is CASSLVRSGTTQETQYF. In DNA form, the CDR3 reads TGTGCCAGCAGCTTAGTGCGTAGCGGGACGACCCAAGAGACCCAGTACTTC.

The chain recombines TRBV3-1 (or the pseudogene TRBV3-2) with TRBJ2-7, with 11 bases aligning to TRBD2. Germline CDR1 LGHDT, CDR2 YNNKEL (reference sequence). The trim removed 4 bases at V and 4 bases at J, leaving 9 bases unmatched. The CDR3 runs 16 residues. This CDR3 is CASSRQGTSGPYEQYF. The CDR3 DNA reads as TGTGCCAGCAGCCGACAGGGGACTAGCGGACCTTACGAGCAGTACTTC.

The chain uses TRBV6-4 and TRBJ2-1; 8 bases line up with TRBD1. The J segment lost 0 bases and the V segment lost 10 bases, leaving 14 bases of the junction unmatched. Germline CDR1 and CDR2: MRHNA and SNTAGT. The CDR3 runs 17 residues. The CDR3 sequence: CATTPDRDGFSYNEQFF. CDR3 in DNA: TGTGCCACCACCCCGGACAGGGATGGGTTCTCCTACAATGAGCAGTTCTTC.

This clone turned up a few times. The rearrangement joins TRBV30 to TRBJ1-1, with TRBD1 as a possible D gene (5 bases). The CDR3 contains 11 residues. V lost 0 bases to trimming and J lost 9 bases, with 8 bases between them. Germline V gene lookup returns CDR1 GTSNPN and CDR2 SVGIG (reference sequence). The CDR3 coding sequence is TGTGCCTGGAGTGTACCAGGGAAAGCTTTCTTT. It is translated as CAWSVPGKAFF.

The chain couples TRBV19 to TRBJ1-4; TRBD1 is a possible D gene (6 bases). Germline V gene sequence: CDR1 LNHDA, CDR2 SQIVND (reference sequence). The V gene lost 7 bases and the J gene lost 3 bases, with 12 bases spanning the gap. The CDR3 extends over 14 amino acids. CDR3 in amino acids: CASNTGFANEKLFF. The DNA of the CDR3 is TGTGCCAGTAACACAGGGTTTGCTAATGAAAAACTGTTTTTT.

V and J are TRBV19 and TRBJ2-1; TRBD2 matches 11 bases. Germline V CDR1 and CDR2: LNHDA, SQIVND (reference sequence). The CDR3 is 15 residues long. Trimming took 6 bases from V and 3 from J; bases not matched to a gene: 4. CDR3 residues: CASSRLAGGYNEQFF. DNA of the CDR3: TGTGCCAGTAGCCGGCTAGCGGGGGGCTACAATGAGCAGTTCTTC.

This clone has only a few counts. The chain employs TRBV5-5 and TRBJ1-6; a weak D match, TRBD1 (5 bases). The CDR3 is 15 amino acids. Trimming stripped 2 bases from V and 7 bases from J, with 13 bases between. CDR1 is SGHKS and CDR2 is YYEKEE in the germline V gene (reference sequence). CDR3 protein: CASSFSRAGNSPLHF. In DNA, the CDR3 is TGTGCCAGCAGCTTTTCTCGGGCAGGGAATTCACCCCTCCACTTT.

The chain couples TRBV27 to TRBJ2-3, with D uncertain. Germline lookup yields CDR1 MNHEY and CDR2 SMNVEV (reference sequence). The V end was cut by 5 bases, the J end by 0 bases, with 24 bases between. This CDR3 is 19 amino acids long. As DNA, the CDR3 is TGTGCCAGCAGTGCCTCCTCCTCTCGCAGCAGCCCTAGCACAGATACGCAGTATTTT. Its translation: CASSASSSRSSPSTDTQYF.

The chain carries TRBV2 and TRBJ1-1; TRBD1 matches at 7 bases. Per germline, CDR1 SNHLY and CDR2 FYNNEI. After removal of 4 bases from V and 9 bases from J, the junction contained 8 bases not matched to a gene. This CDR3 region has 13 residues. The DNA of the CDR3 is TGTGCCAGCAGTGTTGGCAGGGGGTTTCAAGCTTTCTTT. As protein: CASSVGRGFQAFF.